These 18 T cell receptor beta chains originate from one sample sequenced in a study of blood T cell repertoires in COVID-19. The data were produced by immunoSEQ multiplex PCR, yet TCRdb's version contains in-frame clones alone and is incomplete. The sample lists 110,000 or so clones, about 89% occurring once. The sample was peripheral blood. The receptors come from a human donor with acute or convalescent COVID-19. The donor label of this sample is uncertain.

The chain recombines TRBV19 with TRBJ1-2; D may be TRBD1 (5 bases). CDR3 size: 15 residues. Deletions cut 5 bases from V and 4 bases from J, with 17 bases between. CDR1 LNHDA and CDR2 SQIVND come from the germline V gene (reference sequence). The CDR3 protein is CASSGQSAGFYGYTF. For the CDR3, the DNA is TGTGCCAGTAGTGGGCAGTCCGCAGGGTTCTATGGCTACACCTTC.

The J gene is TRBJ2-2, the V gene TRBV7-8, with TRBD1 matching over 9 bases. The junction had 3 bases not matched to a gene; V was cut back by 0 bases and J by 7 bases. Germline CDR1 is SGHVS and CDR2 is FQNEAQ. The CDR3 covers 15 residues. CDR3 nucleotide sequence: TGTGCCAGCAGCTTAGCAGGGACAGGGTACGGGGAGCTGTTTTTT. Its protein is CASSLAGTGYGELFF.

V and J are TRBV30 and TRBJ2-7; 7 positions match TRBD2. Per germline, CDR1 GTSNPN and CDR2 SVGIG (reference sequence). Losses at the gene ends were 2 bases for V and 0 bases for J; bases not matched to a gene: 4. The CDR3 is made up of 14 amino acids. The CDR3 reads CAWSPPGGSYEQYF. In DNA form, the CDR3 reads TGTGCCTGGAGTCCTCCGGGGGGCTCCTACGAGCAGTACTTC. Based on the CDR3 plus reference TRBV30 and TRBJ2-7, the full variable domain is SQTIHQWPATLVQPVGSPLSLECTVEGTSNPNLYWYRQAAGRGLQLLFYSVGIGQISSEVPQNLSASRPQDRQFILSSKKLLLSDSGFYLCAWSPPGGSYEQYFGPGTRLTVT.

This chain uses TRBV4-2 with TRBJ1-1; 8 bases match TRBD1. This CDR3 has 15 amino acids. V was clipped by 1 base and J by 1 base; unmatched bases: 2. Germline CDR1 is LGHNA and CDR2 is YNFKEQ. DNA for the CDR3: TGTGCCAGCAGCCAAGCCGGGACAGGGAACACTGAAGCTTTCTTT. Translated: CASSQAGTGNTEAFF.

This chain links TRBV18 with TRBJ1-2; 7 bases agree with TRBD1. The ends lost 5 bases at V and 10 bases at J; junction bases unmatched: 10. Germline V lookup: CDR1 KGHSH, CDR2 LQKENI. The CDR3 has 13 amino acids. The CDR3 DNA is TGTGCCAGCTCAACTACTACCGACAGGGCCTACACCTTC. Its translation is CASSTTTDRAYTF.

V usage is TRBV7-9 and J usage is TRBJ1-2; a possible D gene is TRBD1 (6 bases). V lost 1 base and J 4 bases, leaving 16 bases between the germline ends. Germline assignment: CDR1 SEHNR and CDR2 FQNEAQ (reference sequence). CDR3 length equals 16 residues. The CDR3 protein is CASSLERGRGGYGYTF. The CDR3 region has the DNA TGTGCCAGCAGCTTAGAAAGGGGCAGGGGTGGCTATGGCTACACCTTC. The full variable domain, its missing parts supplied by reference TRBV7-9 and TRBJ1-2, is DTGVSQNPRHKITKRGQNVTFRCDPISEHNRLYWYRQTLGQGPEFLTYFQNEAQLEKSRLLSDRFSAERPKGSFSTLEIQRTEQGDSAMYLCASSLERGRGGYGYTFGSGTRLTVV.

The rearrangement joins TRBV3-1 (or the pseudogene TRBV3-2) to TRBJ2-1, with TRBD1 matching over 9 bases. V lost 8 bases, J lost 1 base, and 3 bases stayed unmatched. Germline loops: CDR1 LGHDT, CDR2 YNNKEL (reference sequence). The CDR3 totals 14 residues. The CDR3 spells CASQDRGSYNEQFF. The CDR3 DNA is TGTGCCAGCCAAGACAGGGGGTCCTACAATGAGCAGTTCTTC.

CDR3 loop: CASSIDWDRGHPDTQYF. The CDR3 DNA is TGTGCCAGTAGTATAGATTGGGACAGGGGGCATCCCGATACGCAGTATTTT. This chain joins TRBV19 and TRBJ2-3, with 12 positions matching TRBD1. Per the germline V gene, CDR1 is LNHDA and CDR2 is SQIVND (reference sequence). The CDR3 totals 17 residues. Trimming removed 0 bases from V and 6 bases from J; junction bases left unmatched: 7.

This chain uses TRBV3-1 (or the pseudogene TRBV3-2) with TRBJ2-1; TRBD2 agrees at 8 bases. The CDR3 contains 15 residues. With 1 base clipped from V and 4 bases from J, the junction kept 3 bases outside the gene matches. Germline CDR1 and CDR2: LGHDT and YNNKEL (reference sequence). This chain's CDR3 is CASSQALAVYNEQFF. In DNA form, the CDR3 reads TGTGCCAGCAGCCAAGCACTAGCGGTATACAATGAGCAGTTCTTC.

The V call is TRBV4-2, the J call TRBJ1-2, with a tentative D call TRBD1 (6 bases). The CDR3 length is 16 residues. The V gene's germline CDR1 is LGHNA and CDR2 YNFKEQ. V shed 0 bases and J shed 6 bases, with 17 bases lying between them. Written as DNA, the CDR3 is TGTGCCAGCAGCCAAGACCGCTATAACAGGGTAAATGGCTACACCTTC. It specifies CASSQDRYNRVNGYTF.

The chain combines TRBV7-2 with TRBJ1-1, with TRBD1 as a possible D gene (6 bases). The CDR3 covers 14 residues. The V and J ends lost 4 bases and 4 bases respectively, with 13 bases between them. CDR1 SGHTA and CDR2 FQGNSA come from the germline V gene. CDR3 residues: CASSSPAQGTEAFF. The CDR3 coding sequence is TGTGCCAGCAGCTCCCCCGCACAGGGCACTGAAGCTTTCTTT.

The chain links TRBV30 to TRBJ1-4, with 7 positions matching TRBD1. This CDR3 region has 15 residues. Germline V gene lookup returns CDR1 GTSNPN and CDR2 SVGIG (reference sequence). The J segment lost 8 bases and the V segment lost 2 bases, leaving 11 bases of the junction unmatched. Written as DNA, the CDR3 is TGTGCCTGGAGTATGGAGACAGGGTCGGTGGAAAAACTGTTTTTT. It specifies CAWSMETGSVEKLFF.

The chain joins TRBV28 to TRBJ2-3, with 10 bases fitting TRBD2. From germline, CDR1 is MDHEN and CDR2 SYDVKM. Unmatched junction bases numbered 9, after V lost 6 bases and J lost 6 bases. The CDR3 runs 15 residues. CDR3 in amino acids: CASSISGRFADTQYF. In DNA, the CDR3 is TGTGCCAGCAGCATTAGCGGGAGGTTCGCGGATACGCAGTATTTT.

The CDR3, as DNA: TGTGCCAGCAGTTTTTCTAGCGGGAGCCGCTCCTACGAGCAGTACTTC. Protein product: CASSFSSGSRSYEQYF. The chain recombines TRBV28 with TRBJ2-7; 10 bases map to TRBD2. Per germline, CDR1 MDHEN and CDR2 SYDVKM. The length of the CDR3 is 16 residues. J was trimmed by 0 bases and V by 3 bases; bases with no gene match: 5.

This chain joins TRBV6-6 and TRBJ1-4; D ambiguous. Germline loops: CDR1 MNHNY, CDR2 SVGAGI (reference sequence). The CDR3 loop spans 14 amino acids. The V end lost 2 bases, the J end lost 2 bases, and 6 bases lay between the germline ends. The CDR3, as DNA: TGTGCCAGCAGTTACCGCCAGACTAATGAAAAACTGTTTTTT. Its protein product is CASSYRQTNEKLFF.

The DNA for the CDR3 is TGTGCCAGCTCGCCGACTAGCGGGAGGGATACGCAGTATTTT. Protein product: CASSPTSGRDTQYF. The chain joins TRBV18 to TRBJ2-3; 13 nucleotides agree with TRBD2. The germline V gene has CDR1 KGHSH and CDR2 LQKENI. CDR3 size: 14 residues. Trimming at V came to 6 bases and at J to 6 bases, leaving 3 bases not matched to a gene.

This clone came up once. The J gene is TRBJ1-1, the V gene TRBV19; a weak D match, TRBD1 (5 bases). This CDR3 is built from 14 residues. The germline CDR1 and CDR2 sequences are LNHDA and SQIVND (reference sequence). Trimming stripped 4 bases from V and 1 base from J, with 10 bases between. The CDR3 nucleotides read TGTGCCAGTAGTAATCGGAGGGGGAACACTGAAGCTTTCTTT. Translated: CASSNRRGNTEAFF.

The count of this clone is one. The chain has TRBV12-5 and TRBJ1-1; 9 bases are shared with TRBD1. V was clipped by 3 bases and J by 4 bases; unmatched bases: 12. This CDR3 region has 17 residues. Germline V gene lookup returns CDR1 LGHNT and CDR2 FRNRAP. The CDR3 sequence is CASGLVTGGVIRTEAFF. CDR3 in DNA: TGTGCTAGTGGTTTAGTTACAGGGGGCGTAATCCGCACTGAAGCTTTCTTT.